This T cell receptor beta chain emerged from a study of regulatory T cells in long-lasting Graves disease listed by TCRdb under 2021. With respect to the entire study: In the newly diagnosed Graves' disease group, patients had been taking antithyroid drugs for less than 3 months. Persistent Graves' disease patients were compared with newly diagnosed Graves' disease patients by peripheral blood TCR sequencing and RNA sequencing. The study was conducted in China and was registered as a clinical trial. A total of around 35 samples underwent TCR sequencing, from some 13 patients with persistent Graves' disease and some 20 patients with newly diagnosed Graves' disease.

In its sample, this clonotype was seen many times. Its antigen specificity is not known. Base qualities are missing; no much larger clone stands one base away. Beyond this particular receptor, the publication reports: The authors noted that the small sample size was a limitation that may lower accuracy. The study examined only peripheral blood because the primary lesion, thyroid tissue, could not be accessed. Persistent Graves' disease patients showed lower TCR Shannon entropy and fewer highly expanded clones than newly diagnosed patients, suggesting clonal expansion. Sequencing and analysis were restricted to the TCR beta chain. A larger number of public clonotypes was shared among persistent patients (approximately 3,000) than among newly diagnosed patients (about 990). Persistent disease showed preferential use of TRBV28, TRBJ1-2 and TRBJ2-5, whereas newly diagnosed disease favored TRBV20-1 and TRBJ2-1.

The intended sense of this specimen's time point label: newly diagnosed GD, antithyroid drugs for less than 3 months. For both TCR sequencing and RNA sequencing, RNA was extracted from PBMCs in TRIzol. The diagnosis of Graves' disease followed American Thyroid Association guidelines. Patients were recruited from an endocrinology department in Xi'an, China. From each patient, around 9 milliliters of peripheral blood was collected into an EDTA anticoagulant tube. Ficoll Paque Plus density gradient separation was used to isolate PBMCs, and no additional T cell sorting was done. An Agilent 2100 Bioanalyzer and agarose gel were used to check RNA quality, and a NanoDrop 2000 was used to measure RNA concentration. The method behind the library was multiplex PCR. Sequencing instrument: Illumina HiSeq 4000. To build TCR beta libraries, CDR3 regions were amplified by Arm-PCR using iRepertoire HTBI primers. Before sequencing, the PCR products went through gel purification. The authors processed their data as follows. Gene usage analysis of CDR3 amino acid clonotypes relied on the roughly 60 TRBV and 14 TRBJ segments identified across samples. COPE and FqMerger were used to merge filtered high-quality paired reads into contigs. BLAST was used to align contigs to IMGT TRBV, TRBD and TRBJ reference genes, with CDR3 defined following IMGT. Clonotypes above 0.1% frequency were classified as highly expanded clones. Shannon entropy was used to measure repertoire diversity, and the Gini coefficient was used to measure V-J evenness. A clonotype found in more than one individual was treated as public. Clones were called with MiXCR by TCRdb after fastp trimmed the public reads at Q25, and only in-frame beta chains were retained. Each CDR3 protein gets just one entry, which takes the most common genes and DNA from the rows behind it. The V and J calls shown here were made by TCRdb, not taken from the authors' results. The sample has some 330,000 distinct CDR3 sequences on record, 12% of them singletons. In total, the top ten clones hold 18% of the sample.

The CDR3 spans 12 residues, from the cysteine through the phenylalanine. Here the CDR3 DNA is all that survives: 36 bases in frame from base 1. V lost 4 bases and J lost 11 bases; the stretch between them is 11 bases long. These data are also associated with another study on T cells in Graves' hyperthyroidism and ophthalmopathy. Looking at the second paper: Stable Graves' hyperthyroidism was defined as the absence of progression to ophthalmopathy over 18 months of follow-up. The hyperthyroidism patients were between 18 and 65 years old and newly diagnosed, with a disease duration of less than 2 months. The study excluded patients with uncontrolled infections, other autoimmune diseases, pregnancy or lactation. Clinical symptoms, serum thyroxine and TRAb, thyroid ultrasound, and orbital computed tomography formed the basis for the diagnoses. A first-round RT-PCR of the TCR CDR3 used the HTBI primer set with the Qiagen OneStep RT-PCR kit. Blood samples also contained most of the expanded thyroid clonotypes (frequency above 0.001), which suggests that blood repertoires may reflect thyroid immune responses. In cross-validation, a model built on a 13 V-J signature told ophthalmopathy apart from stable hyperthyroidism with under 90% sensitivity and roughly 83% specificity, and in testing the same model reached 80%/75%. In validation, progression to ophthalmopathy was predicted by the model with 70.59% sensitivity and 72% to 85% specificity, a median of roughly 6.4 months before onset. To identify TCR V-J signatures that set the groups apart, the researchers used a discovery cohort of about a hundred patients, made up of 43 with Graves' ophthalmopathy and 55 to 65 with stable Graves' hyperthyroidism. Whether ophthalmopathy could be predicted prospectively was tested in an independent validation cohort made up of 18 hyperthyroidism patients plus 17 patients who later progressed to ophthalmopathy. For training and testing, the roughly 100 patients in the discovery cohort were randomly divided in a 7:3 ratio. In addition, the study compared T-cell repertoires in thyroid tissue and in blood from five or six Graves' hyperthyroidism patients. Following sampling, methimazole starting at 30 mg daily was given to hyperthyroidism patients, and high-dose intravenous methylprednisolone was given to ophthalmopathy patients. Libraries were constructed in a second round of multiplex PCR, after which size selection and purification were carried out. Sequencing of the libraries was done on an Illumina HiSeq2000 using paired-end 100 bp reads. SOAPnuke was used to process the raw data, with reads discarded if the reads contained adapters or uncalled bases, had a mean Phred below 15, or lacked an exact constant-primer or identifier match. COPE v1.2.5 was used to merge high-quality paired reads, and clonotypes were defined as unique nucleotide sequences. MiTCR v1.1 was used to align clonotypes to the IMGT TRBV, TRBD and TRBJ reference segments. The analysis was restricted to V-J combinations with a frequency above 0.0001, which together covered over 99% of the repertoires. The TCS score was defined as the ratio of F50 (clonal expansion) to E x V (chaos), calculated using BLOSUM62-based TCRdist between CDR3 peptides within each V-J. Welch's t-statistics and random forest reduced some 510 V-J features to under 15, which were used in a naive Bayes classifier (R e1071). No statistical method was used to fix the sample size in advance, and group allocation was not hidden from the investigators. TCR Vbeta CDR3 sequencing of approximately 140 peripheral blood samples (43 ophthalmopathy, under 80 hyperthyroidism and roughly 17 progressor patients) is reported in the paper.

The chain is encoded by TRBV12-3 or TRBV12-4 joined to TRBJ2-2, and perhaps TRBD2 as D gene, on 5 matching bases. Material: peripheral blood mononuclear cells (PBMCs), obtained at new diagnosis, from a patient treated with antithyroid drugs. The TCR was taken from a woman aged 18-30 years with Graves disease. Donor details come from another sample of the same person, matched by shared clones. The CDR3 region has the sequence CASSSTRIELFF. The sequence in DNA is TGTGCCAGCAGTTCTACTAGGATAGAGCTGTTTTTT.